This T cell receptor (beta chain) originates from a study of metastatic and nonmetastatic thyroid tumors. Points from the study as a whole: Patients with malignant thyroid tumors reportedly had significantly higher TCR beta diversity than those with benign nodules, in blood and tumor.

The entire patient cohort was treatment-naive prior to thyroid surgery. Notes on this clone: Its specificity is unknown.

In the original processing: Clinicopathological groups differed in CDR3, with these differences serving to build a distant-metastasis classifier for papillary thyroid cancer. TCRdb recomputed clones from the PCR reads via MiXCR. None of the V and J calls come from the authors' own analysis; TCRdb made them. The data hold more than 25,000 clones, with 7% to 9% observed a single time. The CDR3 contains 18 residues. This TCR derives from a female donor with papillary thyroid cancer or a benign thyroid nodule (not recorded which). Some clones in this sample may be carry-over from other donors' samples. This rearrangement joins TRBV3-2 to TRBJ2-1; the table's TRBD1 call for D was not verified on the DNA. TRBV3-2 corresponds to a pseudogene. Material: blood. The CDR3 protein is CASSQDANGTSSYNEQFF. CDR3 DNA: TGTGCCAGCAGCCAAGATGCAAACGGGACGAGCTCCTACAATGAGCAGTTCTTC.